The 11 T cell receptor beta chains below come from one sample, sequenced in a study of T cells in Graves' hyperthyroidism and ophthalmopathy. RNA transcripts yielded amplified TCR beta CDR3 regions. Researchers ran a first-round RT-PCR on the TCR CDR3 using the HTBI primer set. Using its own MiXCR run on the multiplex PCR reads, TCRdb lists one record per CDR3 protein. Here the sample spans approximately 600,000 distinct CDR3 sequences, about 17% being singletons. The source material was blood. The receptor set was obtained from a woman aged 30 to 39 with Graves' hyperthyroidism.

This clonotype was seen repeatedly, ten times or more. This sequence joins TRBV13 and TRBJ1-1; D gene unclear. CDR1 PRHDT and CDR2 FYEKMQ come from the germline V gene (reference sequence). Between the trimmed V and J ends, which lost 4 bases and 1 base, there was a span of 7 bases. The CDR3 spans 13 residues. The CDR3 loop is CASSSGWNTEAFF. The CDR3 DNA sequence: TGTGCCAGCAGCTCGGGATGGAACACTGAAGCTTTCTTT.

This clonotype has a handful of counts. The CDR3 spells CASSLGGTGGITDTQYF. CDR3 DNA: TGTGCCAGCAGCTTAGGGGGGACAGGGGGAATCACAGATACGCAGTATTTT. The V gene is TRBV13, the J gene TRBJ2-3, with TRBD1 matching over 11 bases. The CDR3 totals 17 residues. The germline V gene encodes CDR1 PRHDT and CDR2 FYEKMQ (reference sequence). The V and J ends lost 0 bases and 2 bases, in that order; junction bases with no gene match: 4.

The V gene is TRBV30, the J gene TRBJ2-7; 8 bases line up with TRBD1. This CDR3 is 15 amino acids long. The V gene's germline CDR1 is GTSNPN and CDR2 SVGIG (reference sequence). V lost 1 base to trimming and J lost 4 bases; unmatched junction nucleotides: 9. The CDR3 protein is CAWSEFRGPRYEQYF. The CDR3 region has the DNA TGTGCCTGGAGTGAATTCAGGGGGCCTCGATACGAGCAGTACTTC.

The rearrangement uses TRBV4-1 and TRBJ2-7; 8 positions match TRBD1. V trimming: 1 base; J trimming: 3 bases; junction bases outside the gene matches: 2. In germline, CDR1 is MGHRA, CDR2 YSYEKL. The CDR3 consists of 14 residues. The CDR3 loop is CASSQGTGYYEQYF. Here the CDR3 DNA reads TGCGCCAGCAGCCAAGGGACAGGGTACTACGAGCAGTACTTC.

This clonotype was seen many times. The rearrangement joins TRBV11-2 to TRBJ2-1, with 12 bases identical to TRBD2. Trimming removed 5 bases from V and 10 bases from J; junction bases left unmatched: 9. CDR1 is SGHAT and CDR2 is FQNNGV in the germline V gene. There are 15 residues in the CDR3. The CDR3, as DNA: TGTGCCAGCAGCCTAACCCGACTAGCGGGAGTAGAGCAGTTCTTC. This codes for CASSLTRLAGVEQFF. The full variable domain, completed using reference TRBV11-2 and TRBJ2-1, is EAGVAQSPRYKIIEKRQSVAFWCNPISGHATLYWYQQILGQGPKLLIQFQNNGVVDDSQLPKDRFSAERLKGVDSTLKIQPAKLEDSAVYLCASSLTRLAGVEQFFGPGTRLTVL.

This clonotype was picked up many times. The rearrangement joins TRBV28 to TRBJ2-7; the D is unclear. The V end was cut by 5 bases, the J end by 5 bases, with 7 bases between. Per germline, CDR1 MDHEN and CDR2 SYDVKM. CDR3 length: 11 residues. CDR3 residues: CASSNINEQYF. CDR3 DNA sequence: TGTGCCAGCAGTAACATTAACGAGCAGTACTTC.

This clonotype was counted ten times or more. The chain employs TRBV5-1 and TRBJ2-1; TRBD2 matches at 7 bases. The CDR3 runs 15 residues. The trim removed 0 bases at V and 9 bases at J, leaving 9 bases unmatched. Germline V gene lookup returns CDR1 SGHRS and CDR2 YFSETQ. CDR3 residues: CASSLEAGSHTEQFF. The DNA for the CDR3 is TGCGCCAGCAGCTTGGAAGCGGGATCACACACTGAGCAGTTCTTC.

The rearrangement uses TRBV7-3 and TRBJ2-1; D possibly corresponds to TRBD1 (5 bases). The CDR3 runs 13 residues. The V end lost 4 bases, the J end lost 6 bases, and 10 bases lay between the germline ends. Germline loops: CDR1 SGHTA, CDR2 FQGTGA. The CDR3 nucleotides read TGTGCCAGCAGCTCGACAGAGATCAATGAGCAGTTCTTC. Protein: CASSSTEINEQFF.

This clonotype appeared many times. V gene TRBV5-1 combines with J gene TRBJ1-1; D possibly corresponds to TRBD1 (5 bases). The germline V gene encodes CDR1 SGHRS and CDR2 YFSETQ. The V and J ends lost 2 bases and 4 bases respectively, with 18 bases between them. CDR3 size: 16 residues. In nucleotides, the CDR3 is TGCGCCAGCAGCTTTTCACCCGGCGGGGGTGGCACTGAAGCTTTCTTT. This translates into CASSFSPGGGGTEAFF.

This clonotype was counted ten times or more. The CDR3: CASSSQGAGSYEQYF. CDR3 bases: TGTGCCAGCAGTTCACAGGGGGCTGGATCCTACGAGCAGTACTTC. This chain connects TRBV28 to TRBJ2-7; TRBD1 matches 9 bases. CDR3 length equals 15 residues. V lost 4 bases to trimming and J lost 1 base; unmatched junction nucleotides: 5. From germline, CDR1 is MDHEN and CDR2 SYDVKM.

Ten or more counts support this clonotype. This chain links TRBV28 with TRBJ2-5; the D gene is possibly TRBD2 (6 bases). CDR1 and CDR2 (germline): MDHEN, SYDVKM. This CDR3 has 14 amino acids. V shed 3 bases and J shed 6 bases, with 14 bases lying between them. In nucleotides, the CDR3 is TGTGCCAGCAGTTTTCGCGGGACGGTGAAGACCCAGTACTTC. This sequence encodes CASSFRGTVKTQYF.